The 25 T cell receptor beta chains below were found in one sample sequenced in a study of T cells in Graves' hyperthyroidism and ophthalmopathy. TCR beta CDR3 regions were amplified from RNA. The TCR CDR3 first-round RT-PCR relied on the HTBI primer set. TCRdb passed the multiplex PCR reads through MiXCR, listing each CDR3 protein once. The sample holds under 350,000 distinct CDR3 sequences, less than 30% seen once. The sample consisted of blood. The receptors come from a man aged 35-49 years with Graves' hyperthyroidism that later progressed to Graves' ophthalmopathy.

This clonotype showed up many times. DNA for the CDR3: TGTGCCATCAGTGATCGTCAGGGTGGGGACACTGAAGCTTTCTTT. Residues: CAISDRQGGDTEAFF. This sequence joins TRBV10-3 and TRBJ1-1; tentatively, D is TRBD1 (5 bases). Germline V gene data show CDR1 as ENHRY and CDR2 as SYGVKD. Trimming took off 3 bases at V and 3 bases at J, with 14 bases between the two ends. The CDR3 sequence is 15 residues long.

This clonotype was found a few times. V gene TRBV12-3 or TRBV12-4 combines with J gene TRBJ2-7; tentative D call: TRBD1 (6 bases). The CDR3 is made up of 13 amino acids. The V and J ends lost 2 bases and 4 bases respectively, with 9 bases between them. In DNA, the CDR3 is TGTGCCAGCAGTTTAACGGACAGATACGAGCAGTACTTC. This encodes CASSLTDRYEQYF.

This clonotype was observed at least ten times. The V and J genes are TRBV2 and TRBJ1-5; D is unclear. Germline values: CDR1 SNHLY, CDR2 FYNNEI. This CDR3 has 15 amino acids. Trimming shortened V by 6 bases and J by 0 bases, and 12 bases separated the two germline ends. CDR3 sequence: CASRLTSDSNQPQHF. Written as DNA, the CDR3 is TGTGCCAGCAGGTTAACGTCGGATAGCAATCAGCCCCAGCATTTT.

This clonotype was detected many times. V is TRBV5-6 and J is TRBJ1-2, with D maybe TRBD1 (5 bases). The germline V gene encodes CDR1 SGHDT and CDR2 YYEEEE. The CDR3 has 15 amino acids. Trimming shortened V by 0 bases and J by 4 bases, and 13 bases separated the two germline ends. The CDR3 loop is CASSLVAGHSYGYTF. As DNA, the CDR3 is TGTGCCAGCAGCTTGGTGGCTGGACACAGCTATGGCTACACCTTC.

Only a few counts were recorded for this clonotype. CDR3 bases: TGCAGTGCTAGCTCAGAAGAGACCCAGTACTTC. This gives the protein CSASSEETQYF. The chain combines TRBV20-1 with TRBJ2-5; the D is unclear. V gave up 3 bases and J gave up 3 bases, with 5 bases separating them. CDR1 and CDR2 from the germline V gene are DFQATT and SNEGSKA (reference sequence). This CDR3 has 11 residues.

This clonotype was observed at least ten times. The chain has TRBV7-9 and TRBJ1-2; the D is unclear. Germline V CDR1 and CDR2: SEHNR, FQNEAQ (reference sequence). Between the trimmed V and J ends, which lost 5 bases and 2 bases, there was a span of 6 bases. This CDR3 has 12 residues. CDR3 residues: CASSLDNYGYTF. The DNA of the CDR3 is TGTGCCAGCAGCCTCGACAACTATGGCTACACCTTC.

This clonotype was counted at least ten times. V gene TRBV14 combines with J gene TRBJ2-5, with D uncertain. The CDR3 loop spans 13 amino acids. In germline, CDR1 is SGHDN, CDR2 FVKESK. V dropped 6 bases and J dropped 2 bases, with 10 bases sitting between them. The CDR3 coding sequence is TGTGCCAGCAGTCCCGACGTTCAAGAGACCCAGTACTTC. Residues: CASSPDVQETQYF.

There are many counts of this clonotype. This sequence joins TRBV11-3 and TRBJ2-5; D might be TRBD2 (7 bases). Germline CDR1 SGHNT, CDR2 YENEEA. The CDR3 extends over 16 amino acids. The V and J ends lost 5 bases and 2 bases respectively, with 18 bases between them. The CDR3 coding sequence is TGTGCCAGCAGCCCGGGGGGCAGGGGCGAACAAGAGACCCAGTACTTC. It is translated as CASSPGGRGEQETQYF.

This clonotype showed up just a few times. The CDR3 sequence: CASSPTEGNYGYTF. The CDR3 bases are TGTGCCAGCAGTCCTACGGAGGGGAACTATGGCTACACCTTC. This chain joins TRBV28 and TRBJ1-2; perhaps TRBD1 as D (5 bases). The V gene's germline CDR1 is MDHEN and CDR2 SYDVKM. Trimming removed 5 bases from V and 2 bases from J, with 12 bases in between. CDR3 length: 14 residues.

The chain recombines TRBV5-1 with TRBJ2-3; 7 nucleotides line up with TRBD1. The CDR3 consists of 18 residues. Germline V gene sequence: CDR1 SGHRS, CDR2 YFSETQ. V lost 4 bases, J lost 4 bases, and 18 bases stayed unmatched. The DNA for the CDR3 is TGCGCCAGCAGCAGGGGACAGAACGGGCTCCGGTGGGCAGATACGCAGTATTTT. It yields the protein CASSRGQNGLRWADTQYF.

At least ten counts were recorded for this clonotype. This chain uses TRBV5-1 with TRBJ1-1; 7 bases agree with TRBD1. The CDR3 has 15 amino acids. Germline V gene lookup returns CDR1 SGHRS and CDR2 YFSETQ. Germline trimming cut 0 bases from V and 0 bases from J; bases unmatched to any gene: 2. Written as DNA, the CDR3 is TGCGCCAGCAGCTTGGCGACAGGGTTGAACACTGAAGCTTTCTTT. This gives the protein CASSLATGLNTEAFF.

The rearrangement uses TRBV27 and TRBJ1-1; 10 bases are shared with TRBD1. CDR1 MNHEY and CDR2 SMNVEV come from the germline V gene (reference sequence). Trimming at V came to 2 bases and at J to 4 bases, leaving 4 bases not matched to a gene. The CDR3 totals 15 residues. The CDR3 DNA reads as TGTGCCAGCAGTTTAGGGACAGGGGCGGTCACTGAAGCTTTCTTT. Translating gives CASSLGTGAVTEAFF.

The table lists this clonotype with many counts. The J gene is TRBJ1-2, the V gene TRBV18, with TRBD1 identical over 10 bases. Germline trimming cut 6 bases from V and 5 bases from J; bases unmatched to any gene: 9. The CDR3 runs to 15 residues. Germline V CDR1 and CDR2: KGHSH, LQKENI. CDR3 sequence: CASSSGTGVWYGYTF. DNA for the CDR3: TGTGCCAGCTCGTCCGGGACAGGGGTGTGGTATGGCTACACCTTC.

The V call is TRBV13, the J call TRBJ2-3; D not resolved. The CDR3 sequence is 12 residues long. Trimming removed 5 bases at V and 2 bases at J, with 5 bases between. Per the germline V gene, CDR1 is PRHDT and CDR2 is FYEKMQ (reference sequence). The CDR3 nucleotides read TGTGCCAGCAGCCTTCACACAGATACGCAGTATTTT. It is translated as CASSLHTDTQYF. The full variable domain, rest sourced from reference TRBV13 and TRBJ2-3, is AAGVIQSPRHLIKEKRETATLKCYPIPRHDTVYWYQQGPGQDPQFLISFYEKMQSDKGSIPDRFSAQQFSDYHSELNMSSLELGDSALYFCASSLHTDTQYFGPGTRLTVL.

At least ten counts were recorded for this clonotype. The V and J genes are TRBV11-2 and TRBJ2-7; TRBD2 agrees at 7 bases. The CDR3 is 15 amino acids. Germline CDR1 reads SGHAT; CDR2 reads FQNNGV. With 1 base clipped from V and 2 bases from J, the junction kept 5 bases outside the gene matches. The CDR3 sequence is CASSLGATSTYEQYF. The CDR3 bases are TGTGCCAGCAGCTTAGGTGCGACTAGCACCTACGAGCAGTACTTC.

The chain joins TRBV29-1 to TRBJ1-1; D is unclear. Germline V lookup: CDR1 SQVTM, CDR2 ANQGSEA. Trimming left V 3 bases short and J 6 bases short, with 11 bases between. The CDR3 has 12 amino acids. Written as DNA, the CDR3 is TGCAGCGTTGAGGGTATTAATTCTGAAGCTTTCTTT. Translating gives CSVEGINSEAFF.

This clonotype showed up many times. The chain recombines TRBV19 with TRBJ1-2; D call uncertain. V lost 8 bases and J 3 bases, leaving 13 bases between the germline ends. CDR3 length equals 13 residues. Germline V CDR1 and CDR2: LNHDA, SQIVND (reference sequence). The CDR3 DNA is TGTGCCAGTTTAGCCGGGCCTTACTATGGCTACACCTTC. Amino acids: CASLAGPYYGYTF.

The chain combines TRBV7-8 with TRBJ2-7; 11 positions match TRBD2. V gave up 5 bases and J gave up 2 bases; unmatched junction bases: 5. The CDR3 consists of 15 residues. The V gene's germline CDR1 is SGHVS and CDR2 FQNEAQ. The CDR3 sequence: CASSPRGLAAYEQYF. The DNA of the CDR3 is TGTGCCAGCAGCCCGAGGGGACTAGCGGCCTACGAGCAGTACTTC.

This clonotype was recorded many times. This chain links TRBV20-1 with TRBJ2-2; TRBD2 matches at 9 bases. Germline trimming cut 6 bases from V and 7 bases from J; bases unmatched to any gene: 21. CDR1 and CDR2 from the germline V gene are DFQATT and SNEGSKA (reference sequence). The CDR3 covers 18 residues. The CDR3 DNA sequence: TGCAGTGCCCGAGGGGGGGCTGCGGGAGGGCCGATGGGCGGGGAGCTGTTTTTT. Translating gives CSARGGAAGGPMGGELFF.

V is TRBV6-2 or TRBV6-3 and J is TRBJ2-7; D possibly corresponds to TRBD1 (5 bases). The length of the CDR3 is 12 residues. The germline CDR1 and CDR2 sequences are MNHEY and SVGEGT. V shed 4 bases and J shed 6 bases, with 10 bases lying between them. The CDR3 bases are TGTGCCAGCAGTTCGACAGTCAGCGAGCAGTACTTC. Its protein product is CASSSTVSEQYF.

This clonotype was counted ten times or more. V usage is TRBV30 and J usage is TRBJ1-2; D gene uncertain. Per germline, CDR1 GTSNPN and CDR2 SVGIG (reference sequence). V lost 2 bases and J 6 bases, leaving 10 bases between the germline ends. The CDR3 is made up of 12 amino acids. The CDR3 spells CAWSSGFHGYTF. CDR3 DNA sequence: TGTGCCTGGAGTTCCGGGTTCCATGGCTACACCTTC.

This clonotype was seen repeatedly, ten times or more. The rearrangement uses TRBV3-1 and TRBJ2-7; 9 bases are a match to TRBD2. The CDR3 has 15 amino acids. With V trimmed by 5 bases and J by 7 bases, 12 bases remained unmatched. The germline CDR1 and CDR2 sequences are LGHDT and YNNKEL (reference sequence). The CDR3 bases are TGTGCCAGCAGCGAACGACTAGCGGCCCCCCAGGAGCAGTACTTC. Protein product: CASSERLAAPQEQYF.

This clonotype was counted many times. The chain combines TRBV11-3 with TRBJ2-5, with unresolved D. The CDR3 runs to 12 residues. The V gene lost 1 base and the J gene lost 2 bases, with 2 bases spanning the gap. CDR1 and CDR2 from the germline V gene are SGHNT and YENEEA. CDR3 in amino acids: CASSLVQETQYF. Here the CDR3 DNA reads TGTGCCAGCAGCTTAGTACAAGAGACCCAGTACTTC.

This clonotype was found many times. The chain has TRBV5-1 and TRBJ2-1; TRBD2 is a possible D gene (5 bases). V dropped 1 base and J dropped 7 bases, with 6 bases sitting between them. The length of the CDR3 is 12 residues. The germline V gene has CDR1 SGHRS and CDR2 YFSETQ. The CDR3 coding sequence is TGCGCCAGCAGCTTGACGGGGAATGAGCAGTTCTTC. It codes for CASSLTGNEQFF.

This clonotype was counted many times. The chain is built from TRBV24-1 and TRBJ2-7, with a possible D match to TRBD1 (6 bases). This CDR3 spans 15 amino acids. In germline, CDR1 is KGHDR, CDR2 SFDVKD. Trimming took off 6 bases at V and 3 bases at J, with 17 bases between the two ends. The CDR3 protein is CATSSSARRGYEQYF. CDR3 nucleotide sequence: TGTGCCACCAGTAGTAGTGCTCGCAGGGGCTACGAGCAGTACTTC.